This note documents a single T cell receptor (beta chain) sequence. The data are from a study of blood T cell repertoires in COVID-19. On the study more broadly: There were acute and convalescent COVID-19 samples, and they came from the United States, Italy and Spain. PBMCs, B-cell-depleted T cells, or T cells provided the cDNA or gDNA that made up the material.

CDR1 is SGHRS, CDR2 YFSETQ, per germline. The CDR3 has 14 residues. V shed 2 bases, J shed 7 bases, and the junction held 8 bases outside the gene matches. Per the original methods: Cell counts per sample came from amplifying reference gene primers. The method was immunoSEQ multiplex PCR; TCRdb's version includes in-frame clones alone and lacks a portion of them. That table supplies the V and J calls and clone size; D and trimming were determined from the DNA. The table records 250,000 to 350,000 clones, approximately 91% of them present only once. Sequencing was done on a sample of peripheral blood. This chain connects TRBV5-1 to TRBJ1-2; 7 bases align to TRBD1. This receptor was taken from a woman aged 60-75 years with acute or convalescent COVID-19. This CDR3 is CASSLDTGDPGYTF. The DNA for the CDR3 is TGCGCCAGCAGCTTAGATACAGGGGATCCTGGCTACACCTTC.